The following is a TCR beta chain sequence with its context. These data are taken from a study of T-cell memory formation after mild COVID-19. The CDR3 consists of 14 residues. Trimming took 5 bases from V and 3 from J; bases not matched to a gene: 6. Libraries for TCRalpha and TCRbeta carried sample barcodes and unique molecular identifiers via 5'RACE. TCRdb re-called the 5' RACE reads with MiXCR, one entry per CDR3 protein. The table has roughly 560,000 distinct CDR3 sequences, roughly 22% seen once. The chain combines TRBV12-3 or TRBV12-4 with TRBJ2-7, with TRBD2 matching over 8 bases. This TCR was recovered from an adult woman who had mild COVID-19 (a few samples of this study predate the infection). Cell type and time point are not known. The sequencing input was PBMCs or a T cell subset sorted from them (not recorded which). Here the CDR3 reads CASSISGTLYEQYF. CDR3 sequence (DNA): TGTGCCAGCAGTATTAGCGGGACCCTCTACGAGCAGTACTTC.